This paragraph covers one T cell receptor (beta chain) sequence. As yet, its antigen is unknown. Trimming left V 6 bases short and J 0 bases short, with 12 bases between. The CDR3 has 14 amino acids. Germline V gene lookup returns CDR1 SQVTM and CDR2 ANQGSEA. This specimen belongs to a study of cytomegalovirus exposure and HLA in healthy donors. Overall study context: Earlier work reported 117 million unique TCR beta sequences from some 180 million T cells.

Overall study findings and caveats: Whilst most TCR sequences proved rare, a subset of public TCRs occurred across many donors.

Primers included in the PCR were 60 Vbeta and 13 Jbeta primers. TCRdb's copy holds only in-frame clones and misses some; the assay was immunoSEQ multiplex PCR. Among fewer than 200,000 clones, around 80% were seen once, and the ten largest hold about 2.2%. Sequencing was performed on PBMCs. The rearrangement links TRBV29-1 to TRBJ1-3, with a weak D call TRBD1 (6 bases). The TCR was taken from a woman aged 25 to 39 in good health and CMV-seronegative. Here the CDR3 reads CSVAGDTSGNTIYF. The CDR3 nucleotides are TGCAGCGTAGCCGGGGACACCTCTGGAAACACCATATATTTT.